This T cell receptor (beta chain) was captured in a study of OX40 agonist ivuxolimab in advanced cancers. The repertoire was sequenced with immunoSEQ multiplex PCR; TCRdb's copy has only in-frame clones and lacks some. The table records 35,000 to 50,000 clones, about 90% of them present only once. This CDR3 spans 15 amino acids. V was shortened by 7 bases and J by 2 bases, with 15 bases between the two germline ends. The germline V gene has CDR1 MDHEN and CDR2 SYDVKM. The sequenced sample was CD4+ or CD8+ T cells sorted from blood, obtained in a trial of the OX40 agonist ivuxolimab. This clonotype was obtained from an adult with an advanced solid tumor such as melanoma, head and neck, liver or kidney cancer. The chain couples TRBV28 to TRBJ2-1, with D uncertain. CDR3: CASIPTIAPYNEQFF. CDR3 sequence (DNA): TGTGCCAGCATTCCAACTATTGCGCCCTACAATGAGCAGTTCTTC.